The clone carrying this T cell receptor beta chain appeared once. What it binds is not known. This specimen belongs to a study of blood T cells in healthy people across ages. Findings of the study overall: Per million T cells, the diversity of TCR beta decreased roughly linearly as age advanced. Naive CD4+ cell counts and diversity both ran higher in long-lived than in aged donors. Investigators treated diversity estimates from one million T cells as underestimates.

CDR3 length: 15 amino acids. V was shortened by 0 bases and J by 1 base, with 10 bases between the two germline ends. Germline CDR1 and CDR2: LNHNV and YYDKDF (reference sequence). Sample-barcoded 5' priming and a J-beta primer mix drove a second PCR of roughly 6 to 12 cycles. TCRdb fed the 5' RACE reads into MiXCR, producing one record per CDR3 protein. The sample lists about 1,000,000 distinct CDR3 sequences, more than 35% occurring once. The sequenced sample was blood. The TCR comes from an older woman in good health. The chain uses TRBV15 and TRBJ2-7; D is perhaps TRBD1 (5 bases). The CDR3 region is CATSRDTQGSYEQYF. CDR3 in DNA: TGTGCCACCAGCAGAGATACCCAGGGTTCCTACGAGCAGTACTTC.